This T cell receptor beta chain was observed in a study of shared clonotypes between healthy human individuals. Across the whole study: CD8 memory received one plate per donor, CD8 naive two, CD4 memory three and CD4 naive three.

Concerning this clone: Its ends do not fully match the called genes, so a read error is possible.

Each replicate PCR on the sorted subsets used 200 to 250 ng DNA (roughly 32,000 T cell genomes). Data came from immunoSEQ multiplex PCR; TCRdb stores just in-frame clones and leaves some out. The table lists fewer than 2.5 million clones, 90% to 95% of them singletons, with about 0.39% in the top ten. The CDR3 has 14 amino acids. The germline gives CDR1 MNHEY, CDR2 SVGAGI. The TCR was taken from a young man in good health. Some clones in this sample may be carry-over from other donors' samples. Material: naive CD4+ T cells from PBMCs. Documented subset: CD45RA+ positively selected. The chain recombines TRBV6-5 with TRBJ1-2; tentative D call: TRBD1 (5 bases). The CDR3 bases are TGTGCCAGCAGTCGGGGGGGAGCGGGCTATGGCTGCACCTTC. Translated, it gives CASSRGGAGYGCTF.